This T cell receptor (beta chain) was captured in a study of glioma-infiltrating T cells. For the study at large: Before surgery, glioma patients received dexamethasone for at most six days. Around 1 million peripheral T cells were targeted at roughly 4.5- to 11-fold coverage. Overall study results and limits: Non-neoplastic patients had below-expected tissue-blood divergence, while all gliomas exceeded expectation. Shared blood CDR3 signature motifs marked patients with low tissue-blood divergence.

TCR alpha and beta CDR3 regions were amplified from RNA using iRepertoire nested multiplex PCR. MiXCR, applied by TCRdb to the multiplex PCR reads, yields one record per CDR3 protein. Among fewer than 500,000 distinct CDR3 sequences listed, approximately 42% were seen once. Notes on this clonotype: No antigen is known for it.

The specimen sequenced was glioma tissue, nonneoplastic brain tissue, or PBMCs (not recorded which). This TCR derives from a human donor with low-grade glioma or glioblastoma, undergoing nonglioma brain surgery, or in good health (not recorded which).

The CDR3 bases are TGTGCCAGCGTACGACAGGGTAAGGTCGGTGGCTACACCTTC. Amino acid sequence: CASVRQGKVGGYTF. This chain uses TRBV2 with TRBJ1-2; the match to TRBD1 covers 7 bases. The CDR3 contains 14 residues. Germline CDR1 and CDR2: SNHLY and FYNNEI. V gave up 8 bases and J gave up 7 bases; unmatched junction bases: 13.